This T cell receptor beta chain is drawn from a study of T cell changes during pregnancy in multiple sclerosis. Here immunoSEQ multiplex PCR was the method, and the copy in TCRdb shows in-frame clones only, minus some. Among tens of thousands of clones, roughly nine tenths were seen once, and the ten largest hold about 0.85%. The CDR3 is 15 amino acids. The trim removed 0 bases at V and 0 bases at J, leaving 2 bases unmatched. Germline V gene sequence: CDR1 LGHNA, CDR2 YSLEER. The receptor comes from a female donor with multiple sclerosis, enrolled in a pregnancy study. The sample here was peripheral blood, taken before pregnancy. The chain joins TRBV4-3 to TRBJ2-7, with TRBD1 identical over 7 bases. CDR3 DNA sequence: TGCGCCAGCAGCCAAGATTGGGACAGCTCCTACGAGCAGTACTTC. It yields the protein CASSQDWDSSYEQYF.